This T cell receptor beta chain derives from a study of CD8 T cells in Susac syndrome. The CDR3 covers 16 residues. The V gene lost 5 bases and the J gene lost 1 base, with 12 bases spanning the gap. Random hexamers were used to reverse transcribe roughly 0.45 to 1 ug of RNA. TCRdb re-analysed the immunoSEQ multiplex PCR reads in MiXCR, keeping a single row per CDR3 protein. The sample has about 210,000 distinct CDR3 sequences, 85% to 95% seen once. This TCR came from a human donor with Susac syndrome. Sample: CD4+ T cells from PBMCs. The rearrangement links TRBV12-3 or TRBV12-4 to TRBJ2-6, with D possibly being TRBD2 (5 bases). For the CDR3, the DNA is TGTGCCAGCAGTAAACTAGGAAGTTCTGGGGCCAACGTCCTGACTTTC. As protein: CASSKLGSSGANVLTF.